Sequencing of this TCR beta chain was carried out in a study of T-cell reconstitution after alpha-beta-depleted transplantation in children. Whole-study findings and limits: By about two months after transplant, alpha-beta T cells reportedly arose from several hundred graft clones that had expanded. Diversity and T-cell counts at one year after transplant derived mostly from new T cells. In some patients, recipient T cells and intrathymic progenitors surviving conditioning explained high day-60 diversity.

This sample's TCRbeta library carried unique molecular identifier barcodes. TCRdb re-called the PCR reads through MiXCR, storing one row per CDR3 protein. Here the sample spans some 350,000 distinct CDR3 sequences, about 17% being singletons. For this clonotype: What it binds is not known.

V lost 0 bases to trimming and J lost 11 bases; unmatched junction nucleotides: 9. The CDR3 covers 15 residues. Per the germline V gene, CDR1 is SGHRS and CDR2 is YFSETQ. This TCR was recovered from a male patient between 2 and 10 years old who had a stem cell transplant for acute lymphoblastic leukemia, so the T cells may come from the graft donor. The V and J genes are TRBV5-1 and TRBJ2-2; 8 nucleotides match TRBD2. The material sequenced was PBMCs, mostly from graft donor cells, taken 360 days after TCRalphabeta/CD19-depleted stem cell transplant. Here the CDR3 reads CASSLALAGWAELFF. In DNA, the CDR3 is TGCGCCAGCAGCTTGGCCTTAGCGGGATGGGCCGAGCTGTTTTTT.